These 26 T cell receptor beta chains originate from one sample sequenced in a study of CD8 T cells in Susac syndrome. Random hexamers were used to reverse transcribe about 0.5 to 1 ug of RNA. TCRdb independently ran MiXCR on the immunoSEQ multiplex PCR reads; one entry per CDR3 protein. Among about 150,000 distinct CDR3 sequences listed, around 95% were seen once. Sequenced: CD8+ T cells from PBMCs. The source of these receptors is a human donor with multiple sclerosis.

The CDR3 protein is CASSYGGTGDNEQFF. The CDR3 DNA is TGTGCCAGCAGTTACGGTGGGACAGGGGACAATGAGCAGTTCTTC. The V call is TRBV6-5, the J call TRBJ2-1; 10 bases fit TRBD1. Germline V lookup: CDR1 MNHEY, CDR2 SVGAGI. J was trimmed by 5 bases and V by 2 bases; bases with no gene match: 3. The CDR3 has 15 residues.

V and J are TRBV13 and TRBJ2-7; possibly TRBD1 or TRBD2 for D (5 bases each). Per the germline V gene, CDR1 is PRHDT and CDR2 is FYEKMQ (reference sequence). Trimming took 0 bases from V and 5 from J, leaving 11 bases between them. The CDR3 totals 14 residues. The CDR3 sequence is CASSLGGTVHEQYF. The CDR3 DNA reads TGTGCCAGCAGCTTAGGAGGGACCGTCCACGAGCAGTACTTC.

The V gene is TRBV28, the J gene TRBJ1-2; D gene ambiguous. The CDR3 extends over 13 amino acids. V lost 9 bases to trimming and J lost 3 bases, with 14 bases between them. Looked up from germline, CDR1 is MDHEN and CDR2 is SYDVKM. Here the CDR3 DNA reads TGTGCCAGTAAAAGCCTTGATTACTATGGCTACACCTTC. Residues: CASKSLDYYGYTF.

This clonotype was seen just once. The V and J genes are TRBV27 and TRBJ1-2; D is possibly TRBD1 (6 bases). The CDR3 contains 13 residues. Germline-derived CDR1 and CDR2 are MNHEY and SMNVEV (reference sequence). V dropped 7 bases and J dropped 6 bases, with 15 bases sitting between them. DNA of the CDR3: TGTGCCAGCACCAGCCGGGACATTAATGGCTACACCTTC. Encoded protein: CASTSRDINGYTF.

The chain is built from TRBV11-2 and TRBJ2-1, with 8 bases identical to TRBD1. The CDR3 sequence is 16 residues long. Looked up from germline, CDR1 is SGHAT and CDR2 is FQNNGV. V shed 5 bases and J 1 base; nucleotides not matched to a gene: 7. The CDR3 nucleotides are TGTGCCAGCAGCCAGCCGGGACAGGTGTCCTACAATGAGCAGTTCTTC. It is translated as CASSQPGQVSYNEQFF.

This chain connects TRBV15 to TRBJ1-5; D is uncertain. Germline V lookup: CDR1 LNHNV, CDR2 YYDKDF (reference sequence). Trimming took 6 bases from V and 2 from J, leaving 14 bases between them. CDR3 length: 15 amino acids. In DNA form, the CDR3 reads TGTGCCACCAGGTCCGGCAGAGGAGGCAATCAGCCCCAGCATTTT. It codes for CATRSGRGGNQPQHF.

This clonotype was seen a single time. This chain uses TRBV4-1 with TRBJ1-2, with D hard to call. V was clipped by 1 base and J by 3 bases, with 18 bases between them. This CDR3 region has 17 residues. Germline CDR1 and CDR2: MGHRA and YSYEKL. The CDR3 loop is CASSQVSLLGAHYGYTF. The CDR3 DNA reads as TGCGCCAGCAGCCAAGTTTCACTCCTGGGCGCCCACTATGGCTACACCTTC.

This chain joins TRBV27 and TRBJ2-2; tentatively, D is TRBD1 (5 bases). Looked up from germline, CDR1 is MNHEY and CDR2 is SMNVEV (reference sequence). Trimming pared 3 bases from V and 1 base from J, leaving 9 bases between. The length of the CDR3 is 15 residues. The CDR3 sequence is CASSLGQMNTGELFF. Written as DNA, the CDR3 is TGTGCCAGCAGTTTGGGGCAGATGAACACCGGGGAGCTGTTTTTT.

This rearrangement joins TRBV30 to TRBJ1-1, with D unclear. The germline V and J ends were trimmed by 0 bases and 1 base, with 6 bases remaining between them. This CDR3 has 13 amino acids. Germline assignment: CDR1 GTSNPN and CDR2 SVGIG (reference sequence). CDR3 sequence (DNA): TGTGCCTGGAGTGTACTAGGGAACACTGAAGCTTTCTTT. This codes for CAWSVLGNTEAFF.

This chain connects TRBV29-1 to TRBJ2-1; D is unresolved. CDR3 length equals 12 residues. CDR1 is SQVTM and CDR2 is ANQGSEA in the germline V gene. The V end was cut by 4 bases, the J end by 7 bases, with 11 bases between. CDR3 DNA sequence: TGCAGCGTTGTAGTAGTTGAGAATGAGCAGTTCTTC. Amino acid sequence: CSVVVVENEQFF.

The chain carries TRBV11-2 and TRBJ1-1, with 7 bases that match TRBD1. Trimming cost V 5 bases and J 3 bases; bases outside gene matches: 6. The CDR3 consists of 14 residues. Per germline, CDR1 SGHAT and CDR2 FQNNGV. The CDR3 loop reads CASSQDDRDTEAFF. CDR3 in DNA: TGTGCCAGCAGCCAAGACGACAGGGACACTGAAGCTTTCTTT.

The chain links TRBV20-1 to TRBJ2-7; TRBD1 aligns across 7 bases. This CDR3 is built from 14 residues. Germline V CDR1 and CDR2: DFQATT, SNEGSKA (reference sequence). The ends lost 6 bases at V and 2 bases at J; junction bases unmatched: 10. The chain's CDR3 is CSAHDHRGTYEQYF. CDR3 coding DNA: TGCAGTGCCCATGACCACAGGGGTACCTACGAGCAGTACTTC.

V gene TRBV9 combines with J gene TRBJ1-2; 7 bases map to TRBD1. Germline V gene sequence: CDR1 SGDLS, CDR2 YYNGEE. Trimming took 3 bases from V and 6 from J; bases not matched to a gene: 5. The CDR3 has 13 amino acids. The DNA of the CDR3 is TGTGCCAGCAGCGAGGGACAGCGAGATGGCTACACCTTC. Translated: CASSEGQRDGYTF.

The chain joins TRBV21-1 to TRBJ2-5. TRBV21-1 is classified as a pseudogene. This CDR3 region has 14 residues. The DNA for the CDR3 is TGTGCCAGCAGCAAAGGGGATCGCCAAGAGACCCAGTACTTC. Residues: CASSKGDRQETQYF.

The rearrangement links TRBV6-5 to TRBJ1-1; D is ambiguous. This CDR3 has 15 residues. The germline V gene has CDR1 MNHEY and CDR2 SVGAGI. V lost 0 bases and J lost 0, with 8 bases in between. The CDR3 sequence is CASSYSVTVNTEAFF. The DNA of the CDR3 is TGTGCCAGCAGTTACTCGGTCACGGTGAACACTGAAGCTTTCTTT.

The chain recombines TRBV30 with TRBJ2-3; 12 nucleotides line up with TRBD2. CDR1 and CDR2 (germline): GTSNPN, SVGIG (reference sequence). With 2 bases clipped from V and 6 bases from J, the junction kept 6 bases outside the gene matches. CDR3 size: 15 residues. In DNA form, the CDR3 reads TGTGCCTGGAGTCCACTAGCGGGGGGCCCGGATACGCAGTATTTT. Amino acid sequence: CAWSPLAGGPDTQYF.

The chain uses TRBV4-1 and TRBJ1-5; D possibly corresponds to TRBD1 (5 bases). In germline, CDR1 is MGHRA, CDR2 YSYEKL. The V and J ends lost 4 bases and 4 bases respectively, with 8 bases between them. This CDR3 comprises 13 residues. The CDR3: CASSPKGNQPQHF. DNA for the CDR3: TGCGCCAGCAGCCCGAAGGGGAATCAGCCCCAGCATTTT.

The rearrangement joins TRBV20-1 to TRBJ2-7, with D possibly called TRBD1 or TRBD2 (7 bases each). CDR1 and CDR2 from the germline V gene are DFQATT and SNEGSKA (reference sequence). Trimming pared 3 bases from V and 3 bases from J, leaving 15 bases between. This CDR3 contains 14 residues. The CDR3 reads CSASSGGGFYEQYF. The CDR3, as DNA: TGCAGTGCTAGTTCAGGGGGGGGGTTCTACGAGCAGTACTTC.

The chain has TRBV27 and TRBJ2-1; no definite D call. CDR3 length: 14 amino acids. CDR1 and CDR2 (germline): MNHEY, SMNVEV (reference sequence). V was cut by 6 bases and J by 4 bases, with 13 bases left in between. CDR3 region: CASSLSWGYNEQFF. For the CDR3, the DNA is TGTGCCAGCAGCCTTTCGTGGGGATACAATGAGCAGTTCTTC.

The chain has TRBV13 and TRBJ2-3, with TRBD2 identical over 11 bases. This CDR3 spans 16 amino acids. The V gene end was trimmed by 4 bases and the J gene end by 0 bases; junction bases not matched to a gene: 3. Per the germline V gene, CDR1 is PRHDT and CDR2 is FYEKMQ (reference sequence). CDR3 sequence (DNA): TGTGCCAGCAGCTCGGGACTAGCGGAAAGCACAGATACGCAGTATTTT. This sequence encodes CASSSGLAESTDTQYF.

This clonotype was detected only once. This chain connects TRBV20-1 to TRBJ2-7; D is unresolved. V was trimmed by 3 bases and J by 2 bases, leaving 14 bases between them. Germline V lookup: CDR1 DFQATT, CDR2 SNEGSKA (reference sequence). The CDR3 has 14 residues. Here the CDR3 reads CSASPGQIAYEQYF. The CDR3 region has the DNA TGCAGTGCTAGCCCCGGCCAGATCGCCTACGAGCAGTACTTC.

The chain uses TRBV25-1 and TRBJ2-5; TRBD1 aligns across 8 bases. Trimming cost V 5 bases and J 1 base; bases outside gene matches: 15. Germline V lookup: CDR1 MGHDK, CDR2 SYGVNS. This CDR3 has 18 residues. The CDR3 spells CASSSHPGQGVSQETQYF. CDR3 DNA sequence: TGTGCCAGCAGTTCCCACCCTGGACAGGGAGTCTCCCAAGAGACCCAGTACTTC.

J is TRBJ2-4 and V is TRBV9, with TRBD1 identical over 9 bases. The CDR3 runs 13 residues. The ends lost 5 bases at V and 8 bases at J; junction bases unmatched: 5. Germline loops: CDR1 SGDLS, CDR2 YYNGEE. The CDR3 loop reads CASSTGGRDIQYF. CDR3 nucleotide sequence: TGTGCCAGCAGTACAGGGGGCAGGGACATTCAGTACTTC.

V and J are TRBV14 and TRBJ2-1; 15 nucleotides align to TRBD2. The ends lost 4 bases at V and 12 bases at J; junction bases unmatched: 7. This CDR3 is 15 amino acids long. CDR1 and CDR2 (germline): SGHDN, FVKESK. The DNA for the CDR3 is TGTGCCAGCAGCCTCGGGACTAGCGGGGGGAAGTGGCAGTTCTTC. Amino acid sequence: CASSLGTSGGKWQFF. Filled out from reference TRBV14 and TRBJ2-1, the complete variable domain reads EAGVTQFPSHSVIEKGQTVTLRCDPISGHDNLYWYRRVMGKEIKFLLHFVKESKQDESGMPNNRFLAERTGGTYSTLKVQPAELEDSGVYFCASSLGTSGGKWQFFGPGTRLTVL.

The V call is TRBV14, the J call TRBJ1-2, with TRBD1 as a possible D gene (5 bases). The CDR3 consists of 16 residues. Germline V lookup: CDR1 SGHDN, CDR2 FVKESK. V shed 1 base and J shed 5 bases, with 17 bases lying between them. Here the CDR3 reads CASSQGNLGRQYGYTF. CDR3 sequence (DNA): TGTGCCAGCAGCCAAGGTAACCTGGGACGGCAATATGGCTACACCTTC.

This clonotype was found once. The chain joins TRBV3-1 to TRBJ1-2, with 9 positions matching TRBD1. The CDR3 contains 14 residues. Germline trimming cut 3 bases from V and 7 bases from J; bases unmatched to any gene: 6. Germline V lookup: CDR1 LGHDT, CDR2 YNNKEL (reference sequence). CDR3 DNA: TGTGCCAGCAGCCAGGCCGGGACAGGGACTGGCTACACCTTC. The encoded protein is CASSQAGTGTGYTF.